A selection of T cell receptor beta chains follows, all from one sample in a study of blood T cells in healthy people across ages. Via MiXCR, TCRdb re-called the 5' RACE reads, giving one row per CDR3 protein. The sample yields 550,000 to 600,000 distinct CDR3 sequences, 27% seen once. Sequenced: blood. Receptors were obtained from a woman in her 70s in good health. Both conserved end residues are part of each CDR3. D genes are given only for firm matches. Expanded clones are given a class, and other clones once, few, many or no size at all.

TRBV4-2	few	TRBJ2-4	TRBD2	CASSQALAGGDKNTQYF	TGTGCCAGCAGCCAAGCCCTAGCGGGGGGGGACAAAAACACTCAGTACTTC
TRBV20-1	-	TRBJ2-1	-	CSASRPGYDEQFF	TGCAGTGCTAGCAGGCCAGGTTACGATGAGCAGTTCTTC
TRBV19	-	TRBJ1-2	-	CASSIGQATNYGYTF	TGTGCCAGTAGTATTGGGCAGGCCACCAACTATGGCTACACCTTC
TRBV6-1	once	TRBJ1-1	-	CASNPQGRLNTEAFF	TGTGCCAGCAATCCCCAGGGAAGACTGAACACTGAAGCTTTCTTT
TRBV5-1	few	TRBJ1-1	-	CASSLGGIDTEAFF	TGCGCCAGCAGCTTGGGGGGGATCGACACTGAAGCTTTCTTT
TRBV10-3	-	TRBJ2-5	TRBD1	CAISGDRGFVQETQYF	TGTGCCATCAGTGGTGACAGGGGGTTCGTTCAAGAGACCCAGTACTTC
TRBV28	few	TRBJ1-2	TRBD1	CASGSTGGKPGYTF	TGTGCCAGCGGATCGACAGGGGGTAAACCTGGCTACACCTTC
TRBV14	-	TRBJ2-5	TRBD1	CASSQYLRDRETQYF	TGTGCCAGCAGCCAATACCTGCGGGACAGGGAAACCCAGTACTTT
TRBV11-2	-	TRBJ1-3	-	CASSFTDRSTSGNTIYF	TGTGCCAGCAGCTTTACGGACCGAAGTACGTCCGGAAACACCATATATTTT
TRBV10-2	few	TRBJ1-6	-	CASSEWSGSSYNSPLHF	TGCGCCAGCAGTGAATGGAGCGGGAGCTCCTATAATTCACCCCTCCACTTT
TRBV4-2	-	TRBJ2-5	-	CASSQGPPLQAQETQYF	TGTGCCAGCAGCCAAGGCCCCCCACTACAGGCCCAAGAGACCCAGTACTTC
TRBV14	few	TRBJ1-4	-	CASSQIIGEKLFF	TGTGCCAGCAGCCAAATTATAGGTGAAAAACTGTTTTTT
TRBV7-2	-	TRBJ1-6	-	CASSLEGLSSYNSPLQF	TGTGCCAGCAGCTTAGAGGGTTTGAGCTCCTATAATTCACCCCTCCAATTT
TRBV29-1	-	TRBJ2-7	-	CSGGELQGYEQYF	TGCAGCGGGGGGGAGCTTCAGGGCTACGAGCAGTACTTC
TRBV9	few	TRBJ2-5	-	CASSVAMGTLGETQYF	TGTGCCAGCAGCGTAGCTATGGGGACCCTTGGAGAGACCCAGTACTTC
TRBV5-5	-	TRBJ2-5	-	CASSLVSGTRETQYF	TGTGCCAGCAGCTTGGTCTCAGGGACTCGGGAGACCCAGTACTTC
TRBV6-1	few	TRBJ2-5	TRBD1	CATQDRELQETQHF	TGTGCCACCCAGGACAGGGAATTACAGGAGACCCAGCACTTC
TRBV12-3/TRBV12-4	few	TRBJ2-2	-	CASSLALYAGELFF	TGTGCCAGCAGTTTAGCGCTATACGCCGGGGAGCTGTTTTTT
TRBV20-1	few	TRBJ2-1	-	CSARVLQESSYNEQFF	TGCAGTGCTAGAGTTTTGCAGGAAAGCTCCTACAATGAGCAGTTCTTC
TRBV12-3/TRBV12-4	many	TRBJ2-7	TRBD2	CASSLWAGGSYEQYF	TGTGCCAGCAGCCTCTGGGCGGGGGGCTCCTACGAGCAGTACTTC
TRBV24-1	-	TRBJ2-7	-	CATSCLLGGNGRGEQYF	TGTGCCACCAGTTGCTTACTCGGCGGGAATGGACGGGGGGAGCAGTACTTC
TRBV4-2	few	TRBJ2-5	-	CASSQDNAAARPGTQYF	TGTGCCAGCAGCCAAGATAACGCCGCGGCCCGACCAGGGACCCAGTACTTC
TRBV6-2/TRBV6-3	-	TRBJ2-1	TRBD1	CASSYWTGGKGETQHF	TGTGCCAGCAGTTACTGGACAGGGGGCAAGGGGGAGACCCAGCACTTC
TRBV28	once	TRBJ2-4	-	CASSLKLAKNIQYF	TGTGCCAGCAGTTTAAAGTTAGCCAAAAACATTCAGTACTTC
TRBV20-1	-	TRBJ1-2	-	CSATEWGVSEGYTF	TGCAGTGCTACGGAGTGGGGGGTCTCTGAAGGCTACACCTTC
TRBV9	few	TRBJ2-1	TRBD1	CASSSQTGRIGEQFF	TGTGCCAGCAGCTCACAGACAGGGCGGATCGGTGAGCAGTTCTTC
TRBV20-1	few	TRBJ2-1	-	CSARETGVGEQFF	TGCAGTGCTAGAGAGACGGGAGTTGGTGAGCAGTTCTTC
TRBV2	few	TRBJ2-5	TRBD1	CASRDRGGTQYF	TGTGCCAGCAGGGACAGGGGAGGGACCCAGTACTTC
TRBV7-9	few	TRBJ2-2	-	CASTSARGTGELFF	TGTGCCAGCACGTCCGCTAGAGGAACCGGGGAGCTGTTTTTT
TRBV20-1	-	TRBJ1-2	-	CSAPSTRYGYTF	TGCAGTGCTCCCAGCACCCGGTATGGCTACACCTTC
TRBV24-1	-	TRBJ2-5	-	CATEDRGHQETQYF	TGTGCCACCGAAGATCGGGGGCACCAAGAGACCCAGTACTTC
TRBV25-1	few	TRBJ2-4	-	CASSEYILAKNIQYF	TGTGCCAGCAGTGAATATATATTAGCCAAAAACATTCAGTACTTC
TRBV24-1	-	TRBJ2-3	TRBD1	CATSDPGQPDTQYF	TGTGCCACCAGTGACCCGGGACAGCCGGATACGCAGTATTTT
TRBV9	once	TRBJ2-1	-	CASSWQGGNEQFF	TGTGCCAGCAGCTGGCAGGGGGGCAATGAGCAGTTCTTC
TRBV10-3	few	TRBJ2-2	-	CAARGTGELFF	TGTGCCGCCCGCGGCACCGGGGAGCTGTTTTTT
TRBV5-6	many	TRBJ2-3	TRBD2	CASSLAGGITDTQYF	TGTGCCAGCAGCTTAGCGGGGGGAATCACAGATACGCAGTATTTT
TRBV15	few	TRBJ2-2	TRBD2	CATSREPAGRNTGELFF	TGTGCCACCAGCAGAGAACCAGCGGGGAGGAACACCGGGGAGCTGTTTTTT
TRBV3-1	-	TRBJ2-7	-	CASSQVSYEQYF	TGTGCCAGCAGCCAAGTGAGTTACGAGCAGTACTTC
TRBV4-2	few	TRBJ2-5	TRBD2	CASSQASGYQETQYF	TGTGCCAGCAGCCAAGCTAGCGGCTATCAAGAGACCCAGTACTTC
TRBV20-1	few	TRBJ2-5	-	CSASLAGETQYF	TGCAGTGCTAGTTTGGCGGGGGAGACCCAGTACTTC
TRBV9	few	TRBJ2-3	TRBD1	CASSLGQGRDTQYF	TGTGCCAGCAGCCTAGGACAGGGTAGAGATACGCAGTATTTT
TRBV18	few	TRBJ2-5	TRBD2	CASSPSGLAGAPEQYF	TGTGCCAGCTCACCATCAGGACTAGCGGGGGCCCCTGAGCAGTACTTC
TRBV5-1	-	TRBJ1-2	-	CASSRDQGLGYTF	TGCGCCAGCAGCCGGGACCAAGGGCTTGGCTACACCTTC
TRBV5-1	-	TRBJ2-3	TRBD1	CASSNGQGAFLSTQYF	TGCGCCAGCAGCAACGGACAGGGGGCGTTTTTATCTACGCAGTATTTT
TRBV3-1	-	TRBJ2-2	TRBD2	CASSQIGLANTGELFF	TGTGCCAGCAGCCAAATCGGACTAGCTAACACCGGGGAGCTGTTTTTT
TRBV25-1	many	TRBJ1-4	TRBD1	CASSGARQGRTANEKLFF	TGTGCCAGCAGTGGGGCCAGACAGGGGCGCACGGCTAATGAAAAACTGTTTTTT
TRBV20-1	few	TRBJ1-6	-	CSVQEGGVSYNSPLHF	TGCAGTGTACAAGAGGGCGGGGTCTCCTATAATTCACCCCTCCACTTT
TRBV29-1	few	TRBJ1-1	-	CSVPRGRVNTEAFF	TGCAGCGTTCCAAGAGGAAGGGTGAACACTGAAGCTTTCTTT
TRBV23-1	-	TRBJ2-3	-	CASSQSQGRGADTQYF	TGCGCCAGCAGTCAATCCCAGGGAAGGGGCGCAGATACGCAGTATTTT
TRBV7-2	few	TRBJ2-5	-	CASTGLGGQETQYF	TGTGCCAGCACAGGACTAGGGGGACAGGAGACCCAGTACTTC
TRBV13	-	TRBJ2-7	TRBD1	CASSLGRQGAGYEQYF	TGTGCCAGCAGCTTAGGCCGGCAGGGGGCTGGTTACGAGCAGTACTTC
TRBV11-2	-	TRBJ1-4	-	CASSPVGEKLFF	TGTGCCAGCAGCCCAGTAGGCGAAAAACTGTTTTTT
TRBV5-1	-	TRBJ1-1	-	CASRQGINTEAFF	TGCGCCAGCAGACAGGGAATTAACACTGAAGCTTTCTTT
TRBV28	many	TRBJ1-4	-	CASSSIREDEKLFF	TGTGCCAGCAGTTCCATTAGGGAGGATGAAAAACTGTTTTTT
TRBV28	few	TRBJ1-1	-	CASSFRELAFF	TGTGCCAGCAGTTTCCGAGAGTTGGCTTTCTTT
TRBV5-1	few	TRBJ2-5	TRBD2	CASSPGLAADGQETQYF	TGCGCCAGCAGCCCAGGACTAGCGGCCGACGGACAAGAGACCCAGTACTTC
TRBV7-2	few	TRBJ2-4	-	CASSTGERNIQYF	TGTGCCAGCAGCACTGGGGAAAGGAACATTCAGTACTTC
TRBV6-6	-	TRBJ2-3	TRBD1	CASSYRGQGADTQYF	TGTGCCAGCAGTTACAGGGGACAGGGGGCAGATACGCAGTATTTT
TRBV7-2	few	TRBJ2-4	TRBD1	CASSYQGARAKNIQYF	TGTGCCAGCAGCTACCAGGGGGCGAGGGCCAAAAACATTCAGTACTTC
TRBV20-1	-	TRBJ1-1	-	CSAVARRSEAFF	TGCAGTGCCGTCGCAAGAAGGTCTGAAGCTTTCTTT